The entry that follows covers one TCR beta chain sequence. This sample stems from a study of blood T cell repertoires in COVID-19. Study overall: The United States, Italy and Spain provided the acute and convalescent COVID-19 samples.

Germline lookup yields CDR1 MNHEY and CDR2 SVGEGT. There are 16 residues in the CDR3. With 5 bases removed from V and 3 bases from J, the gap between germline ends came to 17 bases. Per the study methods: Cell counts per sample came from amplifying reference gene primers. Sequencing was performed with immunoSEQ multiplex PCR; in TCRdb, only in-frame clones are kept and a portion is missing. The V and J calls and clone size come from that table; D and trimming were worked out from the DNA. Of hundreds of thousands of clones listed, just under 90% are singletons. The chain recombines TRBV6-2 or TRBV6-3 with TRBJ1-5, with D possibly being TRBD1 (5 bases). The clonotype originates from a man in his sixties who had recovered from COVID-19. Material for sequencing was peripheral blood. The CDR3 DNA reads TGTGCCAGCAGTACCTATGGGGCGAGGAACAATCAGCCCCAGCATTTT. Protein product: CASSTYGARNNQPQHF.